This section outlines one T cell receptor beta chain sequence together with its context. Its antigen is not yet known. Per-base qualities were not stored, and no clone one base away is much larger. This sample's time point label indicates: baseline, week 1 (first vaccination visit). The treatment or condition label, as the study defines it: pre-vaccination baseline after standard-of-care therapy. The donors had newly diagnosed IDH1-mutant astrocytomas of WHO grade 3 or 4 that showed loss of nuclear ATRX. The samples were drawn from NOA16, a multicentre, single-arm, open-label phase I trial in Germany that tested a mutant IDH1 peptide vaccine in humans for the first time. Blood drawn at visit V03 was used as the baseline sample for immunogenicity testing. Genomic DNA for TCRB sequencing was isolated from EDTA blood with the DNeasy Blood and Tissue Kit. The sample comes from a study of a mutant IDH1 vaccine in newly diagnosed glioma (TCRdb year 2021). Describing the broader study: The 30 to 40 treated patients were approximately 62% male and around 40% female, with a mean age of approximately 40 years. Before enrollment, most patients had been given radiochemotherapy with temozolomide as standard therapy, while the rest had received either radiotherapy alone or temozolomide alone. Six visits were used for peripheral blood collection: V03 (baseline), V05, V07, V10, V12 and V13. For exploratory analyses, longitudinal TCRB deep sequencing was carried out in roughly 23 treated patients wherever samples were available.

What the study reported, not specific to this receptor: According to the authors, sample limitations meant that analyses of patient blood samples could not be reproduced. Vaccine-induced immune responses across multiple MHC alleles were detected in 80% to 95% of patients. No apparent relationship was observed between pseudoprogression and alterations in the top peripheral T cell clonotypes detected by TCRB sequencing. PBMC samples for TCRB deep sequencing were selected based on availability.

The library relied on the immunoSEQ multiplex PCR assay. Rearranged TCR beta chain sequences were amplified with the hsTCRB Kit following the manufacturer's protocol. TCRB libraries were sequenced on an Illumina MiSeq. The paper's processing steps were these. The kit vendor's proprietary platform handled demultiplexing, trimming and gene mapping. TCRdb provides this immuneACCESS table in a form limited to in-frame rearrangements. Some clones are lacking; in checked studies, under half of them reflect an unresolved V gene, and why the rest are absent is not known. The DNA gave D and trimming, while V, J and clone size come from that table. The table for this sample lists 75,000 to 100,000 clones; 70% to 90% of them were counted only once. The ten top clones hold under 0.65% of the sample. For CDR1 and CDR2, the germline V gene (reference sequence) lists SGHNT and YYREEE. Including the terminal cysteine and phenylalanine, the CDR3 comprises 18 residues. Only the CDR3 region is kept as DNA, spanning 54 bases read in frame from base 1. V and J are truncated by 4 bases and 0 bases respectively, leaving an intervening sequence of 20 bases.

In this chain, TRBV5-4 is recombined with TRBJ1-3; TRBD1 is possibly the D segment (6 matching bases). The sample consisted of PBMCs, taken from a glioma patient treated with radiotherapy, temozolomide or both. The clonotype comes from a woman aged 50 to 65 with glioma. The DNA sequence is given as TGTGCCAGCAGCAGATCAGGGACAAGTCCTGCCTCTGGAAACACCATATATTTT. Translated, it gives CASSRSGTSPASGNTIYF.